These 18 T cell receptor beta chains share one sample of origin, sequenced in a study of T-cell reconstitution after alpha-beta-depleted transplantation in children (dated by TCRdb to about 2016). The library was obtained by PCR. The sample was run on an Illumina HiSeq 2500. TCR libraries were prepared with molecular barcoding, using unique molecular identifiers to normalize TCRbeta repertoire quantification. TCRdb cleaned the public reads at Q25 with fastp, built clones with MiXCR and kept in-frame beta chains. All rows with the same CDR3 protein become a single entry with the most common DNA and genes. This sample has hundreds of thousands of distinct CDR3 sequences in its table, and approximately 15% of those were observed once. Clones ranked in the top ten supply approximately 1% of the sample. The sequenced sample was PBMCs from the stem cell graft donor, obtained from the stem cell graft. The receptors were sampled from a human donor who donated a stem cell graft to a child with acute myeloid leukemia.

The V gene is TRBV18, the J gene TRBJ2-1; TRBD2 aligns across 9 bases. V dropped 1 base and J dropped 3; count of bases not matched to a gene: 4. From germline, CDR1 is KGHSH and CDR2 LQKENI. The CDR3 has 16 amino acids. The CDR3 DNA is TGTGCCAGCTCACCACAAGCGGGGGGCCTCTACAATGAGCAGTTCTTC. Amino acid sequence: CASSPQAGGLYNEQFF. Using reference TRBV18 and TRBJ2-1 for the parts outside the CDR3, the full variable domain is NAGVMQNPRHLVRRRGQEARLRCSPMKGHSHVYWYRQLPEEGLKFMVYLQKENIIDESGMPKERFSAEFPKEGPSILRIQQVVRGDSAAYFCASSPQAGGLYNEQFFGPGTRLTVL.

At least ten counts were recorded for this clonotype. The chain carries TRBV20-1 and TRBJ2-3; D might be TRBD1 (5 bases). Germline V CDR1 and CDR2: DFQATT, SNEGSKA (reference sequence). There are 14 residues in the CDR3. The V and J ends lost 5 bases and 1 base respectively, with 13 bases between them. The DNA for the CDR3 is TGCAGTGCTCCGCGACAGCCCGGCACAGATACGCAGTATTTT. This sequence encodes CSAPRQPGTDTQYF.

This chain's CDR3 is CASSLFGRSTDTQYF. The CDR3 nucleotides read TGCGCCAGCAGCTTGTTTGGCAGGTCCACAGATACGCAGTATTTT. The rearrangement uses TRBV5-1 and TRBJ2-3; D remains unclear. V lost 1 base, J lost 2 bases, and 11 bases lay in between. This CDR3 contains 15 residues. Germline CDR1 SGHRS, CDR2 YFSETQ.

The genes are TRBV12-3 or TRBV12-4 and TRBJ1-4; no clear D. The CDR3 is 15 amino acids. With 3 bases removed from V and 11 bases from J, the gap between germline ends came to 19 bases. DNA of the CDR3: TGTGCCAGCAGTTTCCCCCAGGAAGGGCGGAGCAAACTGTTTTTT. This sequence encodes CASSFPQEGRSKLFF.

This chain connects TRBV7-2 to TRBJ1-2; D remains ambiguous. Germline CDR1 SGHTA, CDR2 FQGNSA. Trimming cost V 6 bases and J 4 bases, with 15 bases left between them. This CDR3 comprises 14 residues. This CDR3 reads CASRGSPGTYGYTF. In DNA form, the CDR3 reads TGTGCCAGCAGGGGGAGTCCCGGAACCTATGGCTACACCTTC. Together with reference TRBV7-2 and TRBJ1-2, the CDR3 gives the full variable domain: GAGVSQSPSNKVTEKGKDVELRCDPISGHTALYWYRQSLGQGLEFLIYFQGNSAPDKSGLPSDRFSAERTGGSVSTLTIQRTQQEDSAVYLCASRGSPGTYGYTFGSGTRLTVV.

This clonotype has a count of ten or more. V is TRBV10-3 and J is TRBJ1-6, with D possibly TRBD1 on 5 matching bases. This CDR3 has 13 amino acids. The V and J ends lost 6 bases and 8 bases respectively, with 11 bases between them. CDR1 and CDR2 (germline): ENHRY, SYGVKD. DNA for the CDR3: TGTGCCATCAGACGGGACTCTTATTCACCCCTCCACTTT. Translating gives CAIRRDSYSPLHF.

This clonotype occurred a few times. The chain combines TRBV5-1 with TRBJ2-7; tentatively, D is TRBD1 (5 bases). V was shortened by 4 bases and J by 0 bases, with 14 bases between the two germline ends. The CDR3 is made up of 15 amino acids. Germline V CDR1 and CDR2: SGHRS, YFSETQ. CDR3 sequence: CASSRLTDLSYEQYF. CDR3 nucleotide sequence: TGCGCCAGCAGCCGGCTGACAGACCTCTCCTACGAGCAGTACTTC. Full variable domain (outside the CDR3, taken from reference TRBV5-1 and TRBJ2-7): KAGVTQTPRYLIKTRGQQVTLSCSPISGHRSVSWYQQTPGQGLQFLFEYFSETQRNKGNFPGRFSGRQFSNSRSEMNVSTLELGDSALYLCASSRLTDLSYEQYFGPGTRLTVT.

This clonotype was seen ten or more times. The CDR3: CSLRTGTEAFF. The CDR3 nucleotides read TGCAGCCTGAGAACGGGCACTGAAGCTTTCTTT. V gene TRBV29-1 combines with J gene TRBJ1-1; D remains ambiguous. Germline V CDR1 and CDR2: SQVTM, ANQGSEA. This CDR3 is 11 amino acids long. Trimming took 8 bases from V and 4 from J, leaving 11 bases between them.

The chain joins TRBV20-1 to TRBJ2-1; 9 bases are shared with TRBD2. Germline V gives CDR1 DFQATT, CDR2 SNEGSKA (reference sequence). V lost 0 bases to trimming and J lost 8 bases; unmatched junction nucleotides: 14. CDR3 length: 17 amino acids. CDR3 nucleotides: TGCAGTGCTAGAGATCCCCGTGGGCTAGCGGGACCGGATGAGCAGTTCTTC. It yields the protein CSARDPRGLAGPDEQFF.

The chain recombines TRBV5-1 with TRBJ2-1; 9 bases agree with TRBD2. Looked up from germline, CDR1 is SGHRS and CDR2 is YFSETQ. The CDR3 totals 16 residues. J was trimmed by 10 bases and V by 2 bases; bases with no gene match: 13. CDR3: CASSLAGAGGSREQFF. CDR3 DNA: TGCGCCAGCAGCTTAGCCGGAGCGGGGGGCTCTCGAGAGCAGTTCTTC. Combining the CDR3 with reference TRBV5-1 and TRBJ2-1 gives the whole variable domain KAGVTQTPRYLIKTRGQQVTLSCSPISGHRSVSWYQQTPGQGLQFLFEYFSETQRNKGNFPGRFSGRQFSNSRSEMNVSTLELGDSALYLCASSLAGAGGSREQFFGPGTRLTVL.

The CDR3 loop reads CSALGTGNTDTQYF. The DNA for the CDR3 is TGCAGTGCTCTTGGGACAGGGAACACAGATACGCAGTATTTT. The V and J genes are TRBV20-1 and TRBJ2-3; 9 positions agree with TRBD1. Germline loops: CDR1 DFQATT, CDR2 SNEGSKA (reference sequence). This CDR3 comprises 14 residues. With 5 bases clipped from V and 2 bases from J, the junction kept 5 bases outside the gene matches.

This clonotype was observed at least ten times. The chain carries TRBV10-3 and TRBJ2-1; TRBD2 matches at 13 bases. This CDR3 region has 18 residues. The junction had 7 bases not matched to a gene; V was cut back by 4 bases and J by 1 base. Germline V gene lookup returns CDR1 ENHRY and CDR2 SYGVKD. This CDR3 reads CAISALAGGPTSYNEQFF. Here the CDR3 DNA reads TGTGCCATCAGTGCACTAGCGGGGGGGCCGACTTCCTACAATGAGCAGTTCTTC.

This clonotype has a count of ten or more. The chain has TRBV29-1 and TRBJ2-3, with D unresolved. CDR1 and CDR2 (germline): SQVTM, ANQGSEA. The V and J ends lost 6 bases and 1 base respectively, with 11 bases between them. CDR3 size: 13 residues. Here the CDR3 DNA reads TGCAGCGTCACCAGGACGGGCACAGATACGCAGTATTTT. Protein: CSVTRTGTDTQYF.

The chain is built from TRBV7-2 and TRBJ2-3, with TRBD2 matching over 7 bases. V was clipped by 1 base and J by 0 bases; unmatched bases: 4. The CDR3 covers 16 residues. The V gene's germline CDR1 is SGHTA and CDR2 FQGNSA. The CDR3 nucleotides are TGTGCCAGCAGCTTAGAATCGGGGGGTAGCACAGATACGCAGTATTTT. It codes for CASSLESGGSTDTQYF.

This chain uses TRBV7-2 with TRBJ1-5; D may be TRBD1 (5 bases). Trimming pared 3 bases from V and 4 bases from J, leaving 10 bases between. Per the germline V gene, CDR1 is SGHTA and CDR2 is FQGNSA. The CDR3 is made up of 14 amino acids. CDR3 sequence: CASSFSPGNQPQHF. CDR3 in DNA: TGTGCCAGCAGCTTTTCCCCAGGGAATCAGCCCCAGCATTTT.

V gene TRBV5-1 combines with J gene TRBJ1-1, with D uncertain. Germline V gives CDR1 SGHRS, CDR2 YFSETQ. The CDR3 is 12 amino acids. Deletions cut 1 base from V and 7 bases from J, with 8 bases between. CDR3 nucleotides: TGCGCCAGCAGCTTGATGGGAATTGAAGCTTTCTTT. Protein product: CASSLMGIEAFF.

This clonotype was seen many times. J is TRBJ2-1 and V is TRBV5-1, with TRBD1 as a possible D gene (5 bases). Trimming took off 0 bases at V and 8 bases at J, with 9 bases between the two ends. Germline V gives CDR1 SGHRS, CDR2 YFSETQ. The CDR3 sequence is 13 residues long. CDR3 nucleotides: TGCGCCAGCAGCTTGGACAGGTCGGATGAGCAGTTCTTC. As protein: CASSLDRSDEQFF.

This clonotype was counted ten times or more. The chain has TRBV5-1 and TRBJ2-7; 7 nucleotides agree with TRBD1. The germline gives CDR1 SGHRS, CDR2 YFSETQ. V lost 7 bases and J lost 2; bases outside the gene matches: 12. The CDR3 sequence is 15 residues long. CDR3 nucleotides: TGCGCCAGCGGTTACTCGGGACAGATCACCTACGAGCAGTACGTC. As protein: CASGYSGQITYEQYV.